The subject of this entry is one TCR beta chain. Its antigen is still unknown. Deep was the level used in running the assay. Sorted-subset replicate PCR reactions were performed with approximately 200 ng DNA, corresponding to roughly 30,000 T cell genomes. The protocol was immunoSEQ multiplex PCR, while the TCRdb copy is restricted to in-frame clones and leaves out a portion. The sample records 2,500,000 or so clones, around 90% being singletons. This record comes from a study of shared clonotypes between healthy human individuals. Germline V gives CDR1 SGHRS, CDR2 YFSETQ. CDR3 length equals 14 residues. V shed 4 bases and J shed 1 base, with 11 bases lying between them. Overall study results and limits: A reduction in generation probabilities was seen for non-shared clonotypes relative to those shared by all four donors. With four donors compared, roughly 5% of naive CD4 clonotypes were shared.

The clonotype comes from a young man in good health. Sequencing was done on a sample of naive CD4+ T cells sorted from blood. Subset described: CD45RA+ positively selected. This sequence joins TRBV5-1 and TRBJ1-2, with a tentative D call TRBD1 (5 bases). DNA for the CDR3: TGCGCCAGCAGCGAAACGAGGGGTAACTATGGCTACACCTTC. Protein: CASSETRGNYGYTF.